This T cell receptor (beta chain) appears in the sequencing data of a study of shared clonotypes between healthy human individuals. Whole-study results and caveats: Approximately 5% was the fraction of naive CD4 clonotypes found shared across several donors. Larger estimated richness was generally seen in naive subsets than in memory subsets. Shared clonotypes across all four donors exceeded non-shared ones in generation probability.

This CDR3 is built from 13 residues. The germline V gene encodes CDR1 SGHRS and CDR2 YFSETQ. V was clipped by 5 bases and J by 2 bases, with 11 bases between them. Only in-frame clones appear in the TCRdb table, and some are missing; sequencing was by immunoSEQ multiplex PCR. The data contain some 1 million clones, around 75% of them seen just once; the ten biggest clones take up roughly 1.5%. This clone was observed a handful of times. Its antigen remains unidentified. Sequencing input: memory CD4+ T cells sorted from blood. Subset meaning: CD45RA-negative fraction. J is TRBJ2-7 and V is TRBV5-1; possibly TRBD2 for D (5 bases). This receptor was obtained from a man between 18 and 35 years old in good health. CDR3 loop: CASRVGGAYEQYF. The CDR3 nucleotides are TGCGCCAGCAGAGTCGGAGGCGCCTACGAGCAGTACTTC.